Presented here are 15 T cell receptor beta chains from one specimen sequenced in a study of blood T cell repertoires in COVID-19. Data came from immunoSEQ multiplex PCR; TCRdb stores just in-frame clones and leaves some out. The sample has approximately 100,000 clones; 70% to 90% are singletons. Sequencing input: peripheral blood. Receptor source: a woman in her sixties or seventies with acute or convalescent COVID-19.

V gene TRBV9 combines with J gene TRBJ2-1; TRBD1 matches 7 bases. The CDR3 runs to 15 residues. The junction had 3 bases not matched to a gene; V was cut back by 3 bases and J by 0 bases. The V gene's germline CDR1 is SGDLS and CDR2 YYNGEE. DNA of the CDR3: TGTGCCAGCAGCGGGGGACAGAGCTCCTACAATGAGCAGTTCTTC. This codes for CASSGGQSSYNEQFF.

This clone was picked up a small number of times. This chain uses TRBV12-3 or TRBV12-4 with TRBJ1-1, with 10 bases aligning to TRBD1. The CDR3 extends over 13 amino acids. Trimming cost V 5 bases and J 4 bases; bases outside gene matches: 1. The CDR3 is CASSRTGGTEAFF. In DNA, the CDR3 is TGTGCCAGCAGTCGGACAGGGGGCACTGAAGCTTTCTTT.

DNA of the CDR3: TGTGCCAGCAGCCAAACCAGACAGGAAGCTAACTATGGCTACACCTTC. Residues: CASSQTRQEANYGYTF. The chain has TRBV3-1 (or the pseudogene TRBV3-2) and TRBJ1-2; D possibly corresponds to TRBD1 (6 bases). The CDR3 spans 16 residues. Trimming cost V 2 bases and J 0 bases, with 13 bases left between them. The germline CDR1 and CDR2 sequences are LGHDT and YNNKEL (reference sequence).

The J gene is TRBJ1-1, the V gene TRBV18, with 9 bases lining up with TRBD1. Germline assignment: CDR1 KGHSH and CDR2 LQKENI. The CDR3 length is 15 residues. V trimming: 4 bases; J trimming: 7 bases; junction bases outside the gene matches: 10. This chain's CDR3 is CASSLYRGQDYEAFF. The DNA of the CDR3 is TGTGCCAGCTCACTTTACAGGGGGCAGGATTATGAAGCTTTCTTT.

The J gene is TRBJ1-2, the V gene TRBV19; D is uncertain. V lost 1 base and J lost 6, with 15 bases in between. The CDR3 runs 15 residues. Germline lookup yields CDR1 LNHDA and CDR2 SQIVND (reference sequence). CDR3 nucleotide sequence: TGTGCCAGTAGTATAGGTGGGGAGAGAGTGCATGGCTACACCTTC. The encoded protein is CASSIGGERVHGYTF.

V gene TRBV27 combines with J gene TRBJ2-1; D is unresolved. Germline assignment: CDR1 MNHEY and CDR2 SMNVEV (reference sequence). This CDR3 has 13 residues. V lost 7 bases and J 3 bases, leaving 10 bases between the germline ends. CDR3 in DNA: TGTGCCAGCACGAGACCGGGCTACAATGAGCAGTTCTTC. The encoded protein is CASTRPGYNEQFF.

The chain joins TRBV20-1 to TRBJ2-1; D gene ambiguous. There are 11 residues in the CDR3. CDR1 and CDR2 from the germline V gene are DFQATT and SNEGSKA (reference sequence). V lost 0 bases and J 14 bases, leaving 11 bases between the germline ends. As DNA, the CDR3 is TGCAGTGCTAGAGATGCGCCTTCCGAGTTCTTC. Amino acids: CSARDAPSEFF.

J is TRBJ2-7 and V is TRBV19, with 13 bases fitting TRBD2. V lost 5 bases, J lost 5 bases, and 3 bases stayed unmatched. Germline V gives CDR1 LNHDA, CDR2 SQIVND (reference sequence). This CDR3 has 14 residues. The CDR3 DNA is TGTGCCAGTAGTTACGGACTAGCGGGAGACGAGCAGTACTTC. It yields the protein CASSYGLAGDEQYF.

V is TRBV7-3 and J is TRBJ2-3; TRBD2 is a possible D gene (6 bases). From germline, CDR1 is SGHTA and CDR2 FQGTGA. Trimming pared 1 base from V and 0 bases from J, leaving 8 bases between. The CDR3 sequence is 15 residues long. The CDR3 DNA sequence: TGTGCCAGCAGCTTAAATAGCGGCAGCACAGATACGCAGTATTTT. Its protein is CASSLNSGSTDTQYF.

The chain recombines TRBV5-4 with TRBJ2-2; 7 bases map to TRBD2. The J segment lost 5 bases and the V segment lost 4 bases, leaving 14 bases of the junction unmatched. The CDR3 contains 17 residues. The germline CDR1 and CDR2 sequences are SGHNT and YYREEE (reference sequence). The CDR3 nucleotides read TGTGCCAGCAGCGCGGGCGGAGCGGGGCCAACAACCGGGGAGCTGTTTTTT. This codes for CASSAGGAGPTTGELFF. Variable domain in full (rest from reference TRBV5-4 and TRBJ2-2): ETGVTQSPTHLIKTRGQQVTLRCSSQSGHNTVSWYQQALGQGPQFIFQYYREEENGRGNFPPRFSGLQFPNYSSELNVNALELDDSALYLCASSAGGAGPTTGELFFGEGSRLTVL.

The V call is TRBV3-1 (or the pseudogene TRBV3-2), the J call TRBJ2-1, with D maybe TRBD2 (6 bases). From germline, CDR1 is LGHDT and CDR2 YNNKEL (reference sequence). V gave up 6 bases and J gave up 3 bases, with 12 bases separating them. The CDR3 has 14 residues. In DNA, the CDR3 is TGTGCCAGCAGTTCCGGGACTCGCTACAATGAGCAGTTCTTC. Translated: CASSSGTRYNEQFF.

This clone was counted a single time. The chain has TRBV29-1 and TRBJ1-2, with 8 bases matching TRBD1. CDR3 length: 13 amino acids. The junction had 6 bases not matched to a gene; V was cut back by 5 bases and J by 4 bases. The germline CDR1 and CDR2 sequences are SQVTM and ANQGSEA. The CDR3: CSVTTGEVYGYTF. The CDR3 DNA follows: TGCAGCGTTACGACAGGGGAAGTCTATGGCTACACCTTC.

The V and J genes are TRBV27 and TRBJ1-2, with 7 bases that match TRBD1. Germline CDR1 and CDR2: MNHEY and SMNVEV (reference sequence). This CDR3 comprises 13 residues. V dropped 6 bases and J dropped 5; count of bases not matched to a gene: 6. The CDR3 nucleotides read TGTGCCAGCAGGTCTCAGGGGGAATATGGCTACACCTTC. Translating gives CASRSQGEYGYTF.

The J gene is TRBJ2-3, the V gene TRBV11-2, with 8 bases lining up with TRBD2. After removal of 1 base from V and 3 bases from J, the junction contained 6 bases not matched to a gene. The length of the CDR3 is 16 residues. CDR1 is SGHAT, CDR2 FQNNGV, per germline. CDR3 amino acids: CASSLARLAGTDTQYF. Written as DNA, the CDR3 is TGTGCCAGCAGCTTAGCCCGGCTAGCGGGTACAGATACGCAGTATTTT.

This rearrangement joins TRBV7-2 to TRBJ2-7; 9 positions agree with TRBD1. Germline lookup yields CDR1 SGHTA and CDR2 FQGNSA. V gave up 8 bases and J gave up 7 bases; unmatched junction bases: 12. The CDR3 covers 14 residues. CDR3 amino acids: CASGDREIVREQYF. The CDR3 nucleotides read TGTGCCAGCGGGGACAGGGAAATTGTACGTGAGCAGTACTTC. Full variable domain (rest looked up from reference TRBV7-2 and TRBJ2-7): GAGVSQSPSNKVTEKGKDVELRCDPISGHTALYWYRQSLGQGLEFLIYFQGNSAPDKSGLPSDRFSAERTGGSVSTLTIQRTQQEDSAVYLCASGDREIVREQYFGPGTRLTVT.